Presented here are 29 T cell receptor beta chains from one specimen sequenced in a study of blood T cell repertoires in COVID-19. This table comes from immunoSEQ multiplex PCR, and its TCRdb copy is limited to in-frame clones, with some not included. The top ten hold 20% to 25% of the sample, which has under 120,000 clones, roughly 80% seen once. Source material: peripheral blood. All receptors come from a man in his 70s with active or convalescent COVID-19.

The rearrangement links TRBV5-6 to TRBJ2-7, with 7 positions matching TRBD1. V trimming: 5 bases; J trimming: 0 bases; junction bases outside the gene matches: 2. The V gene's germline CDR1 is SGHDT and CDR2 YYEEEE. The CDR3 totals 13 residues. In DNA, the CDR3 is TGTGCCAGCAGTTGGGACAGCTCCTACGAGCAGTACTTC. This sequence encodes CASSWDSSYEQYF.

This chain links TRBV13 with TRBJ2-7; tentatively, D is TRBD2 (6 bases). This CDR3 has 17 amino acids. Trimming cost V 6 bases and J 7 bases, with 28 bases left between them. Germline V CDR1 and CDR2: PRHDT, FYEKMQ (reference sequence). CDR3 in amino acids: CASSKGPRGSSMGEQYF. The CDR3 bases are TGTGCCAGCAGTAAAGGACCCCGGGGGTCCTCGATGGGAGAGCAGTACTTC.

The chain recombines TRBV7-2 with TRBJ2-3, with TRBD2 identical over 12 bases. V shed 5 bases and J 6 bases; nucleotides not matched to a gene: 9. CDR3 length: 16 amino acids. Germline-derived CDR1 and CDR2 are SGHTA and FQGNSA. The CDR3 DNA reads as TGTGCCAGCAGCCCCCAGGCTAGCGGGAGGGCCGATACGCAGTATTTT. Amino acids: CASSPQASGRADTQYF.

The V call is TRBV9, the J call TRBJ2-5, with D perhaps TRBD1 (6 bases). The length of the CDR3 is 15 residues. V dropped 4 bases and J dropped 5 bases, with 18 bases sitting between them. The germline gives CDR1 SGDLS, CDR2 YYNGEE. CDR3 residues: CASSPLLGAGETQYF. Written as DNA, the CDR3 is TGTGCCAGCAGCCCTCTCTTGGGGGCTGGGGAGACCCAGTACTTC.

The genes are TRBV5-6 and TRBJ1-2; 8 bases are shared with TRBD1. Per the germline V gene, CDR1 is SGHDT and CDR2 is YYEEEE. V shed 0 bases and J 4 bases; nucleotides not matched to a gene: 5. The CDR3 has 15 residues. CDR3 DNA: TGTGCCAGCAGCTTGGAGCGACAGGGGATCTATGGCTACACCTTC. This encodes CASSLERQGIYGYTF. Supplemented by reference TRBV5-6 and TRBJ1-2, the full variable domain reads DAGVTQSPTHLIKTRGQQVTLRCSPKSGHDTVSWYQQALGQGPQFIFQYYEEEERQRGNFPDRFSGHQFPNYSSELNVNALLLGDSALYLCASSLERQGIYGYTFGSGTRLTVV.

V gene TRBV28 combines with J gene TRBJ1-1; D is undetermined. The CDR3 totals 16 residues. Germline lookup yields CDR1 MDHEN and CDR2 SYDVKM. V was clipped by 5 bases and J by 4 bases, with 20 bases between them. CDR3 DNA sequence: TGTGCCAGCAGTAGCCAAGTCGGGAAGAGAGGCACTGAAGCTTTCTTT. It translates to CASSSQVGKRGTEAFF.

The chain employs TRBV12-3 or TRBV12-4 and TRBJ1-2; D gene ambiguous. Trimming cost V 7 bases and J 2 bases, with 11 bases left between them. The CDR3 covers 13 residues. This chain's CDR3 is CASTRTVNYGYTF. The CDR3, as DNA: TGTGCCAGCACTCGAACAGTAAACTATGGCTACACCTTC.

The genes are TRBV5-1 and TRBJ2-7; perhaps TRBD2 as D (6 bases). The CDR3 is 14 amino acids. CDR1 and CDR2 from the germline V gene are SGHRS and YFSETQ. V lost 0 bases and J 5 bases, leaving 12 bases between the germline ends. The CDR3 region has the DNA TGCGCCAGCAGCTTGGGGGGGGACGCCCACGAGCAGTACTTC. Its translation: CASSLGGDAHEQYF. Full variable domain (remainder filled in from reference TRBV5-1 and TRBJ2-7): KAGVTQTPRYLIKTRGQQVTLSCSPISGHRSVSWYQQTPGQGLQFLFEYFSETQRNKGNFPGRFSGRQFSNSRSEMNVSTLELGDSALYLCASSLGGDAHEQYFGPGTRLTVT.

This clone was detected once. The V call is TRBV5-1, the J call TRBJ1-1; D might be TRBD1 (6 bases). Germline values: CDR1 SGHRS, CDR2 YFSETQ. V lost 5 bases and J 2 bases, leaving 10 bases between the germline ends. The CDR3 consists of 13 residues. Here the CDR3 reads CASRTDSNTEAFF. For the CDR3, the DNA is TGCGCCAGCAGAACGGACAGTAACACTGAAGCTTTCTTT.

In DNA form, the CDR3 reads TGTGCCAGCAGCTTAGACCTAGTCACCGGGGAGCTGTTTTTT. It yields the protein CASSLDLVTGELFF. The V call is TRBV7-9, the J call TRBJ2-2; D remains ambiguous. Germline V gene lookup returns CDR1 SEHNR and CDR2 FQNEAQ (reference sequence). The germline V and J ends were trimmed by 1 base and 4 bases, with 7 bases remaining between them. CDR3 size: 14 residues. The full variable domain, its missing parts supplied by reference TRBV7-9 and TRBJ2-2, is DTGVSQNPRHKITKRGQNVTFRCDPISEHNRLYWYRQTLGQGPEFLTYFQNEAQLEKSRLLSDRFSAERPKGSFSTLEIQRTEQGDSAMYLCASSLDLVTGELFFGEGSRLTVL.

The chain is built from TRBV19 and TRBJ2-3, with 7 bases identical to TRBD2. With 7 bases clipped from V and 2 bases from J, the junction kept 6 bases outside the gene matches. CDR1 and CDR2 from the germline V gene are LNHDA and SQIVND (reference sequence). This CDR3 spans 14 amino acids. DNA of the CDR3: TGTGCCAGTAATCGAGCGGGGCACACAGATACGCAGTATTTT. It translates to CASNRAGHTDTQYF.

The chain employs TRBV19 and TRBJ1-6; D possibly corresponds to TRBD1 (6 bases). In germline, CDR1 is LNHDA, CDR2 SQIVND (reference sequence). V was cut by 7 bases and J by 7 bases, with 11 bases left in between. CDR3 length equals 13 residues. The CDR3, as DNA: TGTGCCAGTACAGGGGAAGCAAATTCACCCCTCCACTTT. As protein: CASTGEANSPLHF.

This clone was counted a single time. The chain uses TRBV3-1 (or the pseudogene TRBV3-2) and TRBJ2-5; 10 positions match TRBD1. The V gene end was trimmed by 4 bases and the J gene end by 6 bases; junction bases not matched to a gene: 5. The CDR3 has 14 residues. Germline assignment: CDR1 LGHDT and CDR2 YNNKEL (reference sequence). This CDR3 is CASSPGQGIQTQYF. The CDR3 coding sequence is TGTGCCAGCAGCCCGGGACAGGGGATACAGACCCAGTACTTC.

The CDR3 DNA sequence: TGTGCCTGGAGTTCGTCCGGCGGAATCAATCAGCCCCAGCATTTT. This gives the protein CAWSSSGGINQPQHF. This chain links TRBV30 with TRBJ1-5; D not resolved. Between the trimmed V and J ends, which lost 2 bases and 3 bases, there was a span of 14 bases. Germline V lookup: CDR1 GTSNPN, CDR2 SVGIG (reference sequence). The CDR3 has 15 amino acids.

The V gene is TRBV2, the J gene TRBJ1-2; TRBD1 might be the D (6 bases). Trimming removed 4 bases from V and 0 bases from J, with 9 bases in between. The CDR3 sequence is 14 residues long. CDR1 and CDR2 from the germline V gene are SNHLY and FYNNEI. CDR3 sequence (DNA): TGTGCCAGCAGTGCTCGGACAGCTAACTATGGCTACACCTTC. This translates into CASSARTANYGYTF.

V is TRBV7-9 and J is TRBJ2-7, with TRBD2 identical over 8 bases. CDR3 length: 15 amino acids. CDR1 is SEHNR and CDR2 is FQNEAQ in the germline V gene (reference sequence). V was pared by 1 base and J by 4 bases, with 6 bases of the junction left unmatched. CDR3 in amino acids: CASSLGAGGGYEQYF. The CDR3 DNA follows: TGTGCCAGCAGCTTAGGTGCGGGAGGAGGGTACGAGCAGTACTTC. The whole variable domain, remainder taken from reference TRBV7-9 and TRBJ2-7, is DTGVSQNPRHKITKRGQNVTFRCDPISEHNRLYWYRQTLGQGPEFLTYFQNEAQLEKSRLLSDRFSAERPKGSFSTLEIQRTEQGDSAMYLCASSLGAGGGYEQYFGPGTRLTVT.

In its sample, this clone was seen a few times. V and J are TRBV5-5 and TRBJ1-5, with D possibly TRBD1 on 5 matching bases. Germline V gene sequence: CDR1 SGHKS, CDR2 YYEKEE (reference sequence). Between the trimmed V and J ends, which lost 0 bases and 0 bases, there was a span of 22 bases. CDR3 length: 20 residues. CDR3 coding DNA: TGTGCCAGCAGCTTGGGATACGGGACTGCGGCCGACCTTAGCAATCAGCCCCAGCATTTT. Protein sequence: CASSLGYGTAADLSNQPQHF.

This clone has just one count. The chain employs TRBV6-4 and TRBJ2-2; TRBD1 agrees at 7 bases. CDR3 length: 16 amino acids. Trimming at V came to 4 bases and at J to 3 bases, leaving 8 bases not matched to a gene. CDR1 and CDR2 (germline): MRHNA, SNTAGT. In DNA form, the CDR3 reads TGTGCCAGCAGTGTGACTGGGACAGACTACACCGGGGAGCTGTTTTTT. Translated, it gives CASSVTGTDYTGELFF.

CDR3 bases: TGTGCCAGCAGCTTACTAGCGGGAGAAAACATTCAGTACTTC. It codes for CASSLLAGENIQYF. V is TRBV7-9 and J is TRBJ2-4, with TRBD2 identical over 10 bases. Germline CDR1 and CDR2: SEHNR and FQNEAQ (reference sequence). V lost 2 bases, J lost 5 bases, and 0 bases stayed unmatched. The CDR3 has 14 residues.

The chain links TRBV6-6 to TRBJ1-5, with D perhaps TRBD1 (6 bases). The CDR3 spans 19 residues. Between the trimmed V and J ends, which lost 7 bases and 4 bases, there was a span of 29 bases. Germline values: CDR1 MNHNY, CDR2 SVGAGI (reference sequence). CDR3 protein: CASIYEGSGAGSRNQPQHF. As DNA, the CDR3 is TGTGCCAGCATCTACGAGGGCTCAGGGGCAGGGAGTCGGAATCAGCCCCAGCATTTT.

V is TRBV4-1 and J is TRBJ1-4; TRBD1 aligns across 7 bases. CDR1 and CDR2 from the germline V gene are MGHRA and YSYEKL. The CDR3 sequence is 18 residues long. Unmatched junction bases numbered 12, after V lost 1 base and J lost 4 bases. The CDR3 sequence: CASSQGNSKGAINEKLFF. The DNA of the CDR3 is TGCGCCAGCAGCCAAGGGAATTCTAAGGGGGCGATTAATGAAAAACTGTTTTTT.

The chain employs TRBV27 and TRBJ2-1, with TRBD2 identical over 10 bases. The germline CDR1 and CDR2 sequences are MNHEY and SMNVEV (reference sequence). The CDR3 loop spans 13 amino acids. With 7 bases clipped from V and 7 bases from J, the junction kept 4 bases outside the gene matches. The CDR3 sequence: CASKSGGVNEQFF. In nucleotides, the CDR3 is TGTGCCAGCAAAAGCGGGGGGGTAAATGAGCAGTTCTTC.

The rearrangement joins TRBV5-1 to TRBJ2-2; D unresolved. This CDR3 is built from 14 residues. Trimming removed 1 base from V and 2 bases from J, with 6 bases in between. Germline assignment: CDR1 SGHRS and CDR2 YFSETQ. This CDR3 is CASSLTSNTGELFF. The DNA of the CDR3 is TGCGCCAGCAGCTTGACATCTAACACCGGGGAGCTGTTTTTT. Supplemented by reference TRBV5-1 and TRBJ2-2, the full variable domain reads KAGVTQTPRYLIKTRGQQVTLSCSPISGHRSVSWYQQTPGQGLQFLFEYFSETQRNKGNFPGRFSGRQFSNSRSEMNVSTLELGDSALYLCASSLTSNTGELFFGEGSRLTVL.

The rearrangement links TRBV12-3 or TRBV12-4 to TRBJ1-2, with 10 bases lining up with TRBD1. This CDR3 contains 13 residues. J gave up 6 bases and V 6 bases, and 4 bases lay outside the gene matches. The CDR3 DNA follows: TGTGCCAGCAGACGTGGACAGGGGGATGGCTACACCTTC. Protein product: CASRRGQGDGYTF.

This sequence joins TRBV4-1 and TRBJ2-1, with D possibly being TRBD2 (5 bases). This CDR3 is 16 amino acids long. V dropped 1 base and J dropped 0 bases, with 10 bases sitting between them. CDR1 and CDR2 from the germline V gene are MGHRA and YSYEKL. The CDR3 loop is CASSQARVSSYNEQFF. DNA of the CDR3: TGCGCCAGCAGCCAAGCGCGGGTGAGCTCCTACAATGAGCAGTTCTTC.

There are a few counts of this clone. The chain employs TRBV20-1 and TRBJ2-1; 13 bases map to TRBD2. Germline V gene lookup returns CDR1 DFQATT and CDR2 SNEGSKA (reference sequence). V was clipped by 3 bases and J by 10 bases; unmatched bases: 9. CDR3 length: 15 residues. The CDR3 loop reads CSASSPLLAGGEQFF. CDR3 coding DNA: TGCAGTGCTAGTTCGCCGTTACTAGCGGGAGGGGAGCAGTTCTTC.

V and J are TRBV5-4 and TRBJ1-1; D is undetermined. V was pared by 0 bases and J by 0 bases, with 18 bases between. CDR3 size: 18 residues. The germline CDR1 and CDR2 sequences are SGHNT and YYREEE (reference sequence). The CDR3 coding sequence is TGTGCCAGCAGCTTGGTGGTAGCCCCCTACTACATGAACACTGAAGCTTTCTTT. This translates into CASSLVVAPYYMNTEAFF.

This chain joins TRBV6-5 and TRBJ2-1; D is unclear. Trimming cost V 8 bases and J 8 bases, with 10 bases left between them. The CDR3 consists of 11 residues. Per germline, CDR1 MNHEY and CDR2 SVGAGI. The CDR3 sequence: CASLGGYEQFF. CDR3 sequence (DNA): TGTGCCAGCCTAGGCGGTTATGAGCAGTTCTTC.

The chain joins TRBV5-1 to TRBJ2-1, with D maybe TRBD1 (6 bases). This CDR3 has 15 residues. V lost 0 bases and J 1 base, leaving 8 bases between the germline ends. Germline V gene sequence: CDR1 SGHRS, CDR2 YFSETQ. This CDR3 is CASSLGQGSYNEQFF. CDR3 bases: TGCGCCAGCAGCTTGGGGCAGGGGTCCTACAATGAGCAGTTCTTC.